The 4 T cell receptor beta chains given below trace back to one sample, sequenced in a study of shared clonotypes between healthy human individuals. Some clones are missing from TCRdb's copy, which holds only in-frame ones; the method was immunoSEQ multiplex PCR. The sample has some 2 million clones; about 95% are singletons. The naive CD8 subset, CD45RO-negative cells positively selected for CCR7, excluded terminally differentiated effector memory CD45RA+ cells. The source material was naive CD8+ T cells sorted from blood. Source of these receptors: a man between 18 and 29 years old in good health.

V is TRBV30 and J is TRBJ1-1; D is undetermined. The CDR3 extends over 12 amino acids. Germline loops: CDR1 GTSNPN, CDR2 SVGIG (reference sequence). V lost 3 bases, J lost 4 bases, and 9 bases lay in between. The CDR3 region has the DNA TGTGCCTGGAGGTCACAGATCACTGAAGCTTTCTTT. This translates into CAWRSQITEAFF.

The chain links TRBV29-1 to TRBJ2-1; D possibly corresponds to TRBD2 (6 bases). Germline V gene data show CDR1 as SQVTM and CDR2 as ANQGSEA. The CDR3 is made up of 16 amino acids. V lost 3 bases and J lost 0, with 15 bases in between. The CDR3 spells CSVEGGLPSSYNEQFF. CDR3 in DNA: TGCAGCGTTGAGGGGGGACTCCCTAGCTCCTACAATGAGCAGTTCTTC.

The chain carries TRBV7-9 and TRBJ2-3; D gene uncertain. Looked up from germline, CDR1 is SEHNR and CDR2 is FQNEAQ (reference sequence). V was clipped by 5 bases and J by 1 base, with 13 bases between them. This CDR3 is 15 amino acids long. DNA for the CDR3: TGTGCCAGCAGCATAGACGAAGGTGGCACAGATACGCAGTATTTT. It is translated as CASSIDEGGTDTQYF.

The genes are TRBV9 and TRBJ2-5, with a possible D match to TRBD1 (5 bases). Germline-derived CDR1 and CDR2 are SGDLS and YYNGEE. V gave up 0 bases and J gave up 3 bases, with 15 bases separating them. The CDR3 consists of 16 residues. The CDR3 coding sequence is TGTGCCAGCAGCGTAGAGGGGAAGGGCGCAGAAGAGACCCAGTACTTC. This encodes CASSVEGKGAEETQYF.